In its sample, the clone carrying this T cell receptor beta chain was seen many times. All TCR cDNA molecules were individually tagged with a unique molecular identifier. Via MiXCR, TCRdb re-called the 5' RACE reads, giving one row per CDR3 protein. The data hold under 100,000 distinct CDR3 sequences, with approximately 8.5% observed a single time. The data originate from a study of spatial heterogeneity in lung cancer. Germline V lookup: CDR1 DFQATT, CDR2 SNEGSKA (reference sequence). The CDR3 contains 15 residues. J was trimmed by 6 bases and V by 0 bases; bases with no gene match: 7. As to time point: sample taken at primary tumor resection. Whole RNA obtained from tumor, nontumor lung or frozen PBMC underwent sequencing without sorting. Samples were donated by 72 untreated early-stage non-small cell lung cancer patients.

The rearrangement links TRBV20-1 to TRBJ2-7; 11 nucleotides align to TRBD2. The sample here was PBMCs, taken at surgery. The TCR comes from a male donor with early-stage non-small cell lung cancer. CDR3 in DNA: TGCAGTGCTAGAGATCGGCTAGCGGGAGGCAGCGAGCAGTACTTC. Its translation is CSARDRLAGGSEQYF.